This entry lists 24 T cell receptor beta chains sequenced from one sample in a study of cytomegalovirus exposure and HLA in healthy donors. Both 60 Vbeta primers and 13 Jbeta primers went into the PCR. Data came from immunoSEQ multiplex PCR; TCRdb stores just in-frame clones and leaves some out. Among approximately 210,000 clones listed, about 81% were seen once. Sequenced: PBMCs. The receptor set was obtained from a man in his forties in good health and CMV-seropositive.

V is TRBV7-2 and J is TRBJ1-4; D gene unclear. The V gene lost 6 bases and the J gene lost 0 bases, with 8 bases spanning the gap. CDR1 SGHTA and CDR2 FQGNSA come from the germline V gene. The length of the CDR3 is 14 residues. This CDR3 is CASRATPTNEKLFF. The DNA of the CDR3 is TGTGCCAGCAGGGCGACACCAACTAATGAAAAACTGTTTTTT.

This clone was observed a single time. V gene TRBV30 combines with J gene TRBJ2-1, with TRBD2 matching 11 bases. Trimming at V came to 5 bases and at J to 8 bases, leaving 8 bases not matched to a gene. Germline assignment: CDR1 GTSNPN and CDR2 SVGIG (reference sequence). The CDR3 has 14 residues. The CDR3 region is CAWARLAGLDEQFF. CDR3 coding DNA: TGTGCCTGGGCGAGACTAGCGGGATTGGATGAGCAGTTCTTC. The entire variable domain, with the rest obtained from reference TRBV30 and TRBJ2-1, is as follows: SQTIHQWPATLVQPVGSPLSLECTVEGTSNPNLYWYRQAAGRGLQLLFYSVGIGQISSEVPQNLSASRPQDRQFILSSKKLLLSDSGFYLCAWARLAGLDEQFFGPGTRLTVL.

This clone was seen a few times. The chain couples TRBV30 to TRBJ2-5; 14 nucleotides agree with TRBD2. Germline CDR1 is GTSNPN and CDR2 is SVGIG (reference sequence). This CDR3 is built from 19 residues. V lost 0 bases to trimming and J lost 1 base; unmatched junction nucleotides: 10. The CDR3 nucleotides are TGTGCCTGGAGTGTCCCTTGGGGACTAGCGGGGGAGGCCCAAGAGACCCAGTACTTC. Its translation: CAWSVPWGLAGEAQETQYF.

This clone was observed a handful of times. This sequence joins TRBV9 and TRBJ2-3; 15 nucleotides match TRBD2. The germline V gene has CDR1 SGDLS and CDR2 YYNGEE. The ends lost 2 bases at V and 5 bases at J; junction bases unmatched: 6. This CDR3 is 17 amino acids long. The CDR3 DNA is TGTGCCAGCAGCGTTGGACTAGCGGGAGGGCCCCTAGATACGCAGTATTTT. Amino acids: CASSVGLAGGPLDTQYF.

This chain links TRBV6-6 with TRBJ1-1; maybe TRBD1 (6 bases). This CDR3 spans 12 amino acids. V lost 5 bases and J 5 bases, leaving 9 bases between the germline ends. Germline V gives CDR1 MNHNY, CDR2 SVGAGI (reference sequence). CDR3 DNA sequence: TGTGCCAGCAGTCAGGGGCTGACTGAAGCTTTCTTT. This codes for CASSQGLTEAFF.

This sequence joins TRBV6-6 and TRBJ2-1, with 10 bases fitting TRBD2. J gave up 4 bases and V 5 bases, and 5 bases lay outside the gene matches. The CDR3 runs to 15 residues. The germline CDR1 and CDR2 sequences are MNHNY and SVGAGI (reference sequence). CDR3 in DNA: TGTGCCAGCAGTCACGGACTAGCGGTTTACAATGAGCAGTTCTTC. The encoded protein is CASSHGLAVYNEQFF.

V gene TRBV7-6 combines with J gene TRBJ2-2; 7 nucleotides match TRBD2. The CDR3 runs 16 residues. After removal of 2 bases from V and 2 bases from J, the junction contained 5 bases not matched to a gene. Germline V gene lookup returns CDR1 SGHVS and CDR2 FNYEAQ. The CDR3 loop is CASSLYQRENTGELFF. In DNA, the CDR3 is TGTGCCAGCAGCTTATATCAGCGGGAAAACACCGGGGAGCTGTTTTTT.

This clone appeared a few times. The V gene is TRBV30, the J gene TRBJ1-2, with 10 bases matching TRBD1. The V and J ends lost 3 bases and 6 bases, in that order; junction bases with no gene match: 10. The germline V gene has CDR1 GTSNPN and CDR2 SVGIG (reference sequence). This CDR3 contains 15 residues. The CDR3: CAWRRERDRGNGYTF. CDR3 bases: TGTGCCTGGAGAAGAGAGAGGGACAGGGGAAATGGCTACACCTTC. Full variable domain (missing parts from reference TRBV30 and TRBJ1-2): SQTIHQWPATLVQPVGSPLSLECTVEGTSNPNLYWYRQAAGRGLQLLFYSVGIGQISSEVPQNLSASRPQDRQFILSSKKLLLSDSGFYLCAWRRERDRGNGYTFGSGTRLTVV.

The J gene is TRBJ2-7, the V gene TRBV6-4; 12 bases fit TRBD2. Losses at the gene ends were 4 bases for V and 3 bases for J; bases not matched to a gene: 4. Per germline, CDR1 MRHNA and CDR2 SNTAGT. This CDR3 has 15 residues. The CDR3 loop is CASSGLAGVVYEQYF. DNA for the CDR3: TGTGCCAGCAGTGGACTAGCGGGGGTAGTCTACGAGCAGTACTTC.

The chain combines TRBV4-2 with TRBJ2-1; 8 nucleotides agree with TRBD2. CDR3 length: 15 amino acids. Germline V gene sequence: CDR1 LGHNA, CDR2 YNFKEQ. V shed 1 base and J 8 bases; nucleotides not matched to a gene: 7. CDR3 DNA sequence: TGTGCCAGCAGCCAAGGAGGGCGGGAGGTCTATGAGCAGTTCTTC. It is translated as CASSQGGREVYEQFF.

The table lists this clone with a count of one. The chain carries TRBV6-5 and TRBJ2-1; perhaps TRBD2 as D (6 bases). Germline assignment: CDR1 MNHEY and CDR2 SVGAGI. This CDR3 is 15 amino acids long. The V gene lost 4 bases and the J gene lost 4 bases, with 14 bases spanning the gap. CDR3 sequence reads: CASSFRRGTYNEQFF. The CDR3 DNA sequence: TGTGCCAGCAGTTTCCGCCGCGGGACTTACAATGAGCAGTTCTTC.

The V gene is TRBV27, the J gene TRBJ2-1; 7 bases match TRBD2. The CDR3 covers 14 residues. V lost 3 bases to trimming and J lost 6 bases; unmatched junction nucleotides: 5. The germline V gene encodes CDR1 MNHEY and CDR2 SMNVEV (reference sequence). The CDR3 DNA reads TGTGCCAGCAGTTTGGGGGGGGACGGCAATGAGCAGTTCTTC. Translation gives CASSLGGDGNEQFF.

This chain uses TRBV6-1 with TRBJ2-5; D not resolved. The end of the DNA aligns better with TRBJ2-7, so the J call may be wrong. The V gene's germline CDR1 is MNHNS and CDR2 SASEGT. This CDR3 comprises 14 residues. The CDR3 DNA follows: TGTGCCAGCAGTGAAGCGTCGGCTTACTACGAGCAGTACTTC. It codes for CASSEASAYYEQYF.

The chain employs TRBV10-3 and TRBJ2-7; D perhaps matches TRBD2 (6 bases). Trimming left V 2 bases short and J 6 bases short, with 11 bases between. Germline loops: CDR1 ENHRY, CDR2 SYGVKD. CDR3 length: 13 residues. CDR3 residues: CAISEPPGVEQYV. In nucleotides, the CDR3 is TGTGCCATCAGTGAGCCGCCGGGGGTCGAGCAGTACGTC.

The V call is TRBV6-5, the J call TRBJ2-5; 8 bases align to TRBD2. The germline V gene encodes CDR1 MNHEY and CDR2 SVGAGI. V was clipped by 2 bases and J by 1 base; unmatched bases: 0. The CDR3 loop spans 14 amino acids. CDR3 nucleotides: TGTGCCAGCAGTTACCTAGCGGGCCAAGAGACCCAGTACTTC. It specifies CASSYLAGQETQYF.

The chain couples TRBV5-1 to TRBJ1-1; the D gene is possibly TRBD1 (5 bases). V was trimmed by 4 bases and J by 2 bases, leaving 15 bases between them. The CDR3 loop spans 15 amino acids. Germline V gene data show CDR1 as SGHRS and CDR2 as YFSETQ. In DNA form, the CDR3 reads TGCGCCAGCAGCCGTGGTGACAGCTCAAACACTGAAGCTTTCTTT. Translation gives CASSRGDSSNTEAFF.

In DNA form, the CDR3 reads TGTGCCAGCGGACAATACAGGGGTTCCTACAATGAGCAGTTCTTC. It encodes CASGQYRGSYNEQFF. The chain employs TRBV5-4 and TRBJ2-1; the match to TRBD1 covers 7 bases. J lost 1 base, V lost 7 bases, and 8 bases had no gene match. This CDR3 comprises 15 residues. The germline V gene has CDR1 SGHNT and CDR2 YYREEE (reference sequence).

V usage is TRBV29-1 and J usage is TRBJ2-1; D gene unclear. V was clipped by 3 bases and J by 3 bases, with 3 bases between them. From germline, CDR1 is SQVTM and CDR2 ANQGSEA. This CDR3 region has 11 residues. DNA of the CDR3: TGCAGCGTTGACTTCTACAATGAGCAGTTCTTC. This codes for CSVDFYNEQFF.

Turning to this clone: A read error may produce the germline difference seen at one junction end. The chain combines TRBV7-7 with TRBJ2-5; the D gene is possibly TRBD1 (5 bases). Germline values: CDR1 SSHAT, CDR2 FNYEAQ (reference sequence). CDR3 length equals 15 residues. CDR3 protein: CASSPQTAWEETQYF. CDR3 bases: TGTGCTAGCAGCCCGCAGACAGCCTGGGAAGAGACCCAGTACTTC.

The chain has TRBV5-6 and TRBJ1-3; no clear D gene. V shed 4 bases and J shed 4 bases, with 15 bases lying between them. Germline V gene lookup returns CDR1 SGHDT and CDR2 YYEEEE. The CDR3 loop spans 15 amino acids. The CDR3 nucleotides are TGTGCCAGCAGCAAGGACTTCCGAGGAGGAAACACCATATATTTT. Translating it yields CASSKDFRGGNTIYF.

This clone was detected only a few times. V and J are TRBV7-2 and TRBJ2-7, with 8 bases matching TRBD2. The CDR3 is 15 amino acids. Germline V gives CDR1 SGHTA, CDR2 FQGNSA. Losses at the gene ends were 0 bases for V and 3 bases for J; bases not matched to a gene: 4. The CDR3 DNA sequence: TGTGCCAGCAGCTTAGCGGGGACTAGTGGCTACGAGCAGTACTTC. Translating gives CASSLAGTSGYEQYF.

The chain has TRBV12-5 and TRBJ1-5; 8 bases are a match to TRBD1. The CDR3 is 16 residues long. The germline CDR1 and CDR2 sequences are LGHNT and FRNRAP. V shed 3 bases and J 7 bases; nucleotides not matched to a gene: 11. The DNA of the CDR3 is TGTGCTAGTGGTTTTGCGATAGGACAGGGACGGCAGCCCCAGCATTTT. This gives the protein CASGFAIGQGRQPQHF.

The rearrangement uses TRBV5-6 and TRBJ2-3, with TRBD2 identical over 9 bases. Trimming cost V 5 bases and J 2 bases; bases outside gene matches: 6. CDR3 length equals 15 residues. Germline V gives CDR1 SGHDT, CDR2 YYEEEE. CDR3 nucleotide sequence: TGTGCCAGCAGTATGACTAGCGGTTTCACAGATACGCAGTATTTT. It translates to CASSMTSGFTDTQYF. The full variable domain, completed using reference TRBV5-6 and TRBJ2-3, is DAGVTQSPTHLIKTRGQQVTLRCSPKSGHDTVSWYQQALGQGPQFIFQYYEEEERQRGNFPDRFSGHQFPNYSSELNVNALLLGDSALYLCASSMTSGFTDTQYFGPGTRLTVL.

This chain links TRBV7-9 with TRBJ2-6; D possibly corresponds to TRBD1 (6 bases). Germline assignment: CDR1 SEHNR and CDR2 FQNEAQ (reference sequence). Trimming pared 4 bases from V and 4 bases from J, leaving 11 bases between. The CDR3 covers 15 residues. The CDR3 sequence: CASSSRGVGANVLTF. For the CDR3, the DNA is TGTGCCAGCAGCTCCAGGGGTGTAGGGGCCAACGTCCTGACTTTC.